The 4 T cell receptor beta chains reported below all come from one sample, sequenced in a study of T cell responses to AZD1222 COVID-19 vaccine. Repertoires were generated with immunoSEQ multiplex PCR, while TCRdb's copy carries only in-frame clones and drops some. Of 95,000 to 150,000 clones in the sample, approximately 84% were seen once. Material: peripheral blood, obtained on day 0 of AZD1222 vaccination. The receptors derive from an adult in good health.

J is TRBJ1-1 and V is TRBV5-1, with 8 bases identical to TRBD1. Trimming cost V 4 bases and J 7 bases; bases outside gene matches: 9. The CDR3 spans 14 residues. Germline values: CDR1 SGHRS, CDR2 YFSETQ. CDR3 nucleotide sequence: TGCGCCAGCAGCCCGAATACCGGGACAGGTGAAGCTTTCTTT. Protein sequence: CASSPNTGTGEAFF.

The chain joins TRBV12-3 or TRBV12-4 to TRBJ2-2, with D uncertain. This CDR3 contains 13 residues. Trimming stripped 8 bases from V and 0 bases from J, with 7 bases between. The CDR3 here is CASPSANTGELFF. The CDR3, as DNA: TGTGCCAGCCCGAGTGCGAACACCGGGGAGCTGTTTTTT.

The CDR3 reads CASSTPGTSGQRETQYF. CDR3 bases: TGTGCCAGTAGTACTCCAGGGACTAGCGGGCAGCGGGAGACCCAGTACTTC. This chain connects TRBV19 to TRBJ2-5, with 12 bases identical to TRBD2. The V gene's germline CDR1 is LNHDA and CDR2 SQIVND (reference sequence). The CDR3 has 17 residues. The J segment lost 5 bases and the V segment lost 4 bases, leaving 11 bases of the junction unmatched.

The rearrangement links TRBV25-1 to TRBJ1-2; D remains ambiguous. Germline loops: CDR1 MGHDK, CDR2 SYGVNS. V gave up 0 bases and J gave up 9 bases, with 14 bases separating them. CDR3 length equals 14 residues. The CDR3 region is CASSEYRTTLSYTF. CDR3 bases: TGTGCCAGCAGTGAATATAGAACAACACTAAGCTACACCTTC.